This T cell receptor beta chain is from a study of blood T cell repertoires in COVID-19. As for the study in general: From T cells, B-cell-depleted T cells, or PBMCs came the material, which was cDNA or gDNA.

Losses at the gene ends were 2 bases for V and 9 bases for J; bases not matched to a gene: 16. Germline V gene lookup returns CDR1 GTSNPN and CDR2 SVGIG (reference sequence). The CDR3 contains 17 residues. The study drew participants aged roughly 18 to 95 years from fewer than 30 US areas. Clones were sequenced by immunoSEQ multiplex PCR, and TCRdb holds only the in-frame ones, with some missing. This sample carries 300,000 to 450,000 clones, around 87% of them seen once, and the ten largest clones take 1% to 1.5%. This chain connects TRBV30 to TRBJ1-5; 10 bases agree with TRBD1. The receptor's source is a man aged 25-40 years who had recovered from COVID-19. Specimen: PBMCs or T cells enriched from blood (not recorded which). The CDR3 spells CAWSTPRATGGVGPQHF. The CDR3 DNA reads TGTGCCTGGAGTACACCCCGTGCGACAGGGGGCGTGGGGCCCCAGCATTTT.